The 10 T cell receptor beta chains in this list originate from one sample, sequenced in a study of T-cell memory formation after mild COVID-19. TCRdb redid the calling of the 5' RACE reads with MiXCR, one entry per CDR3 protein. Here the sample spans 300,000 to 400,000 distinct CDR3 sequences, 13% to 15% being singletons. The sample comprised PBMCs or a T cell subset sorted from them (not recorded which). Every receptor here comes from a man between 18 and 35 years old who had mild COVID-19 (a few samples of this study predate the infection). Cell type and time point are not known.

The chain combines TRBV29-1 with TRBJ2-5, with 9 bases lining up with TRBD2. V was clipped by 6 bases and J by 4 bases; unmatched bases: 6. CDR1 is SQVTM, CDR2 ANQGSEA, per germline. The CDR3 is 13 residues long. In DNA form, the CDR3 reads TGCAGCGTGAGCGGGGGGCGCGGAGAGACCCAGTACTTC. Translating gives CSVSGGRGETQYF.

This clonotype came up a few times. This chain uses TRBV12-3 or TRBV12-4 with TRBJ2-2, with 7 positions matching TRBD1. Germline trimming cut 7 bases from V and 2 bases from J; bases unmatched to any gene: 1. The CDR3 is 13 amino acids. CDR3 DNA: TGTGCCAGCAACAGGGGAAACACCGGGGAGCTGTTTTTT. The encoded protein is CASNRGNTGELFF.

Only a few counts were recorded for this clonotype. The chain has TRBV5-1 and TRBJ2-5; D tentatively reads TRBD1 or TRBD2 (6 bases each). The CDR3 covers 14 residues. V lost 1 base and J 4 bases, leaving 11 bases between the germline ends. Germline CDR1 is SGHRS and CDR2 is YFSETQ. The CDR3, as DNA: TGCGCCAGCAGCTTGTCGGGGGCCGGAGAGACCCAGTACTTC. Residues: CASSLSGAGETQYF.

The chain links TRBV6-1 to TRBJ2-4; no firm D call. The CDR3 is 17 amino acids. V shed 1 base and J shed 0 bases, with 13 bases lying between them. Per the germline V gene, CDR1 is MNHNS and CDR2 is SASEGT. The CDR3 reads CASSEVPRTLAKNIQYF. CDR3 DNA sequence: TGTGCCAGCAGTGAAGTCCCCAGGACCCTAGCCAAAAACATTCAGTACTTC.

This clonotype appeared a few times. The V and J genes are TRBV4-3 and TRBJ2-3, with TRBD2 as a possible D gene (6 bases). This CDR3 contains 16 residues. In germline, CDR1 is LGHNA, CDR2 YSLEER. V was pared by 1 base and J by 3 bases, with 14 bases between. CDR3 nucleotide sequence: TGCGCCAGCAGCCAAGGAAATTTGGCGGGGACAGATACGCAGTATTTT. Residues: CASSQGNLAGTDTQYF.

This clonotype occurred a few times. This CDR3 reads CASSPIAGSYNEQFF. The DNA for the CDR3 is TGTGCCAGCAGCCCGATAGCGGGGTCCTACAATGAGCAGTTCTTC. The V call is TRBV7-2, the J call TRBJ2-1, with 8 bases identical to TRBD2. V was pared by 5 bases and J by 1 base, with 4 bases of the junction left unmatched. The CDR3 runs 15 residues. The germline V gene has CDR1 SGHTA and CDR2 FQGNSA.

This clonotype came up a few times. The chain joins TRBV5-7 to TRBJ1-2; D unresolved. TRBV5-7 is assigned to the ORF class and has an uncertain function. Trimming removed 0 bases at V and 7 bases at J, with 25 bases between. The CDR3 contains 18 residues. DNA for the CDR3: TGTGCCAGCAGCTTGGAGGCAGGCGGGTGCCCGGGAAAGGGTGGCTACACCTTC. It codes for CASSLEAGGCPGKGGYTF.

This clonotype was observed many times. The V call is TRBV4-1, the J call TRBJ2-1; TRBD2 is a possible D gene (6 bases). Germline V gene data show CDR1 as MGHRA and CDR2 as YSYEKL. CDR3 length: 15 amino acids. V lost 1 base and J 6 bases, leaving 13 bases between the germline ends. The CDR3 nucleotides are TGCGCCAGCAGCCAAGCACCGACTAGTACCAATGAGCAGTTCTTC. It is translated as CASSQAPTSTNEQFF.

The chain employs TRBV20-1 and TRBJ1-2, with 9 bases identical to TRBD1. The germline CDR1 and CDR2 sequences are DFQATT and SNEGSKA (reference sequence). This CDR3 region has 14 residues. The junction had 7 bases not matched to a gene; V was cut back by 5 bases and J by 3 bases. This CDR3 is CSALDRGPDYGYTF. Here the CDR3 DNA reads TGCAGTGCTTTGGACAGGGGCCCTGACTATGGCTACACCTTC.

This clonotype was seen repeatedly, ten times or more. The chain combines TRBV7-2 with TRBJ2-1; TRBD2 agrees at 7 bases. Germline CDR1 reads SGHTA; CDR2 reads FQGNSA. V was pared by 5 bases and J by 4 bases, with 8 bases of the junction left unmatched. CDR3 length equals 15 residues. The CDR3 is CASSPRREGYNEQFF. In DNA form, the CDR3 reads TGTGCCAGCAGCCCCCGCAGGGAGGGTTACAATGAGCAGTTCTTC.